Listed here is a single T cell receptor beta chain. Its antigen is still unknown. No base quality values were provided; no much bigger clone lies one nucleotide off. This sample stems from a study of blood T cell repertoires in COVID-19 (dated by TCRdb to 2018 to 2021). The study in broad terms: The collaborator samples originated in the United States, Italy and Spain and spanned the acute and convalescent phases of COVID-19. The prospective study material was composed of cDNA or gDNA derived from T cells, B-cell-depleted T cells, or PBMCs. Deeply sampled blood TCRbeta repertoires from subjects exposed to, actively infected with, or recovered from COVID-19 were included in the dataset. The repertoires were released in a freely available public database intended as a resource for research on the immune response to SARS-CoV-2. Samples came from the ongoing ImmuneRACE study (first 160 participants) plus 1,254 subjects from 6 global collaborators. Sample metadata almost always included a de-identified subject ID, COVID-19 status, age in years and sex. HLA class I and class II types, where available, came from metadata supplied by the sample provider rather than from assay-based typing.

Summary of the overall study and its limitations: The quantity of clinical and demographic metadata differed by source and by participant and was supplied without curation.

One collaborating source in Seattle enrolled patients while the patients were actively infected and followed the patients over time throughout the course of disease. Collaborating institutions collected whole blood in K2EDTA tubes following their own protocols. For TCRbeta analysis, collaborators shipped samples as frozen whole blood, isolated PBMCs, or DNA extracted from either of those sample types. TCRbeta CDR3 regions were amplified from genomic DNA by means of the immunoSEQ Assay, a bias-controlled multiplex PCR. The study's processing was this. Nucleated cell counts per sample were estimated from amplification of reference gene primers within the assay. To quantify the absolute abundance of each unique TCRbeta CDR3 rearrangement, sequence reads were collapsed and filtered. Productive Simpson clonality was computed per sample as the square root of Simpson's diversity index over productive rearrangements. As stored in TCRdb, this immuneACCESS dataset retains in-frame rearrangements with V and J assigned. A fraction of the clones does not appear; measured against another copy, unresolved V genes explain less than half of the discrepancy, and the remainder lacks a known reason. That table furnishes V, J and clone size, whereas the DNA furnished D and trimming. This sample lists 170,000 or so clones; under 85% were detected once. The ten largest clones capture roughly 7.5% of the sample.

The specimen sequenced was peripheral blood. The receptor was derived from an older woman with COVID-19, enrolled during active disease.

At the DNA level, the sequence is TGTGCCAGCAGTGGTAGGCGGGGGTACAATGAGCAGTTCTTC. The encoded protein is CASSGRRGYNEQFF. The V and J segments used are TRBV2 and TRBJ2-1, and 7 bases in between align with TRBD2. The germline V and J ends show losses of 4 bases and 4 bases respectively, and no gene match explains 4 bases of the junction. CDR1 and CDR2, per the germline V gene, are SNHLY and FYNNEI. The CDR3 runs 14 amino acids, cysteine and phenylalanine included. The sequence is cut down to CDR3 DNA, 42 bases in frame from base 1.